This T cell receptor beta chain was retrieved from a study of blood T cell repertoires in COVID-19. Study as a whole: COVID-19 samples from acute and convalescent phases originated in the United States, Italy and Spain. PBMCs, B-cell-depleted T cells, or T cells provided the cDNA or gDNA that made up the material.

The CDR3 totals 15 residues. The germline V gene has CDR1 SGHNT and CDR2 YYREEE (reference sequence). The V end was cut by 6 bases, the J end by 3 bases, with 17 bases between. Produced via immunoSEQ multiplex PCR; TCRdb's table is partial and in-frame only. In the table there are 30,000 or so clones, about four fifths of which are singletons. The sequenced sample was peripheral blood. The chain joins TRBV5-4 to TRBJ2-3; tentative D call: TRBD2 (7 bases). The clonotype comes from a man aged 50 to 59 with acute or convalescent COVID-19. The CDR3 DNA sequence: TGTGCCAGCACCAATGGGGGGGCCGGGACAGATACGCAGTATTTT. It encodes CASTNGGAGTDTQYF.